One and the same sample provided the 4 T cell receptor beta chains below, sequenced in a study of T cell responses to AZD1222 COVID-19 vaccine (dated by TCRdb to 2020 to 2022). The library came from the immunoSEQ multiplex PCR assay. Imported from immuneACCESS, the table was reduced by TCRdb to in-frame sequences with V and J called. These copies leave out some clones; in studies compared against another copy, an unresolved V gene accounts for under half, and the cause of the remainder is not known. The sample contains approximately 100,000 clones, approximately 85% of them found a single time. The ten largest clones capture 9.5% to 15% of the sample. Reading the label with the study, this specimen's time point is: baseline before first vaccination. The meaning of the sample's treatment or condition label: meningococcal conjugate vaccine given as trial control. This specimen was peripheral blood, taken on day 0 of MenACWY control vaccination. The receptors derive from an adult in good health.

The V and J genes are TRBV6-5 and TRBJ1-6, with D tentatively TRBD1 (5 bases). The V and J ends lost 7 bases and 7 bases respectively, with 14 bases between them. The length of the CDR3 is 14 residues. Germline CDR1 and CDR2: MNHEY and SVGAGI. The CDR3 DNA reads as TGTGCCAGCACCATCCCGCAGGGCAATTCACCCCTCCACTTT. Its protein is CASTIPQGNSPLHF.

This clone was picked up many times. V and J are TRBV6-4 and TRBJ2-1; TRBD2 matches at 8 bases. The CDR3 contains 15 residues. Germline lookup yields CDR1 MRHNA and CDR2 SNTAGT. After removal of 0 bases from V and 9 bases from J, the junction contained 7 bases not matched to a gene. The chain's CDR3 is CASSDSILAGSEQFF. The CDR3 DNA reads as TGTGCCAGCAGTGACTCGATTTTAGCGGGGAGTGAGCAGTTCTTC.

The V gene is TRBV4-1, the J gene TRBJ2-7, with 11 positions matching TRBD2. The CDR3 totals 16 residues. Looked up from germline, CDR1 is MGHRA and CDR2 is YSYEKL. V shed 2 bases and J 3 bases; nucleotides not matched to a gene: 6. The DNA for the CDR3 is TGCGCCAGCAGCCAAACTAGCGGGGGCCAATTCTACGAGCAGTACTTC. Translating gives CASSQTSGGQFYEQYF.

The J gene is TRBJ1-2, the V gene TRBV20-1, with D uncertain. This CDR3 is 11 amino acids long. Per the germline V gene, CDR1 is DFQATT and CDR2 is SNEGSKA (reference sequence). The CDR3 region is CRTPTNYGYTF. The CDR3 nucleotides are TGCAGAACACCTACCAACTATGGCTACACCTTC.